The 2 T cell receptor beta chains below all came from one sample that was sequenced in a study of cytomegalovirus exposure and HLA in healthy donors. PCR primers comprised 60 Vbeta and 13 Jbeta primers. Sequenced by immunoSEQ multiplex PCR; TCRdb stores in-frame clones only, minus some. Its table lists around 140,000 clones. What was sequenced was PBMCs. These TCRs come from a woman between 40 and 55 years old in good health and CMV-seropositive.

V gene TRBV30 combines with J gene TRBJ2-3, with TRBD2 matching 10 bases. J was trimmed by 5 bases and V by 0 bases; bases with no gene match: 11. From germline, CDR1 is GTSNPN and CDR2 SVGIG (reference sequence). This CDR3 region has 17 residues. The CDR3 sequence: CAWSVHGPSGSGDTQYF. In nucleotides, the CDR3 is TGTGCCTGGAGTGTACATGGGCCTAGCGGGAGTGGAGATACGCAGTATTTT.

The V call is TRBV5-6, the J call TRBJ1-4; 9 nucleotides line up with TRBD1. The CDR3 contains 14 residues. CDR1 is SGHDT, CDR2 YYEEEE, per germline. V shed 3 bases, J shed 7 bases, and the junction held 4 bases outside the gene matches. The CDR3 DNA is TGTGCCAGCAGCTCCGGGACAGGGTTTGAAAAACTGTTTTTT. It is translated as CASSSGTGFEKLFF.